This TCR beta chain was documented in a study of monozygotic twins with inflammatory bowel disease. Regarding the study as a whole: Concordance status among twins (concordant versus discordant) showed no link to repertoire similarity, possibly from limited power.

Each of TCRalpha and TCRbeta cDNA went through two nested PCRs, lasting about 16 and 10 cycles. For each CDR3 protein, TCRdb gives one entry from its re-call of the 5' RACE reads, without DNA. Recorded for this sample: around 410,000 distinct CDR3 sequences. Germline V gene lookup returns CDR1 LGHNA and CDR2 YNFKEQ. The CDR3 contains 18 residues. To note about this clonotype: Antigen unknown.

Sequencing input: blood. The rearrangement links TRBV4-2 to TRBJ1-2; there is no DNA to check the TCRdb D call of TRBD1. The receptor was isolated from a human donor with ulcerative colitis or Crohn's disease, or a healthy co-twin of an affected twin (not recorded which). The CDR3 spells CASSQNPGQGAMNYGYTF.